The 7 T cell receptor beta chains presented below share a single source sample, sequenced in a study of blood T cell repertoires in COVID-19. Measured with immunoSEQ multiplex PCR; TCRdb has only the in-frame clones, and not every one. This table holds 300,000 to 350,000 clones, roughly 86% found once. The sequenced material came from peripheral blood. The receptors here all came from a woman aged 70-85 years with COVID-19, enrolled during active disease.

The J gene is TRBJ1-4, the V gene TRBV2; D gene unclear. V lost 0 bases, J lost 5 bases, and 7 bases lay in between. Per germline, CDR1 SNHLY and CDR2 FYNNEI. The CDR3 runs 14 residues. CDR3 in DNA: TGTGCCAGCAGTGAAGCGCTCAGGAATGAAAAACTGTTTTTT. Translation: CASSEALRNEKLFF. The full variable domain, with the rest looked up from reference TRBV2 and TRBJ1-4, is EPEVTQTPSHQVTQMGQEVILRCVPISNHLYFYWYRQILGQKVEFLVSFYNNEISEKSEIFDDQFSVERPDGSNFTLKIRSTKLEDSAMYFCASSEALRNEKLFFGSGTQLSVL.

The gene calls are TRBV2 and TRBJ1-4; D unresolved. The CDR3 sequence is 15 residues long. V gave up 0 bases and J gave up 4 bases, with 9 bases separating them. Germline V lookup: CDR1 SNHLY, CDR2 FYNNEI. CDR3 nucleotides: TGTGCCAGCAGTGAAGCCGGACTTAGTAATGAAAAACTGTTTTTT. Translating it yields CASSEAGLSNEKLFF.

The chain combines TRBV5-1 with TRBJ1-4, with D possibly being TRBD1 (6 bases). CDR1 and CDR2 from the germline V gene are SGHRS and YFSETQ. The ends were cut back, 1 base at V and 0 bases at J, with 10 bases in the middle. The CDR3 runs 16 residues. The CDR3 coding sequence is TGCGCCAGCAGCTTGACAGGGCATGCAACTAATGAAAAACTGTTTTTT. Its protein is CASSLTGHATNEKLFF.

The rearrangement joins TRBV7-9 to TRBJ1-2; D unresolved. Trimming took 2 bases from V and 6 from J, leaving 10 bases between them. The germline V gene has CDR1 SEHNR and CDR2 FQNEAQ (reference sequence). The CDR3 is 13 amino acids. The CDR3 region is CASSLRHGDGYTF. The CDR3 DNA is TGTGCCAGCAGCTTACGACACGGTGATGGCTACACCTTC.

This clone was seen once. CDR3 coding DNA: TGTGCCAGCAGCGTAGCGGGGGACGGAGCTAACTATGGCTACACCTTC. This sequence encodes CASSVAGDGANYGYTF. This sequence joins TRBV9 and TRBJ1-2, with D perhaps matching TRBD1 (5 bases). CDR3 length: 16 residues. V gave up 0 bases and J gave up 0 bases, with 12 bases separating them. Germline V lookup: CDR1 SGDLS, CDR2 YYNGEE.

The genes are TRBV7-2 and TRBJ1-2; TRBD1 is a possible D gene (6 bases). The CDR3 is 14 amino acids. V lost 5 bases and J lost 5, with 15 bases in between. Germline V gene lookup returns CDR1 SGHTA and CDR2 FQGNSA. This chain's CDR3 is CASSSRGARYGYTF. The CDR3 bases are TGTGCCAGCAGCAGCAGGGGAGCGCGATATGGCTACACCTTC.

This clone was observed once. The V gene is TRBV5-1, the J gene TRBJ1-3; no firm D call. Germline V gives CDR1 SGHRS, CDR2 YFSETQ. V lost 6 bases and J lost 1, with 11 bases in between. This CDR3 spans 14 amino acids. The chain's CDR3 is CASNEGGSGNTIYF. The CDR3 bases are TGCGCCAGCAACGAGGGAGGATCTGGAAACACCATATATTTT. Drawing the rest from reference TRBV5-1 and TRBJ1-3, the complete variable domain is KAGVTQTPRYLIKTRGQQVTLSCSPISGHRSVSWYQQTPGQGLQFLFEYFSETQRNKGNFPGRFSGRQFSNSRSEMNVSTLELGDSALYLCASNEGGSGNTIYFGEGSWLTVV.